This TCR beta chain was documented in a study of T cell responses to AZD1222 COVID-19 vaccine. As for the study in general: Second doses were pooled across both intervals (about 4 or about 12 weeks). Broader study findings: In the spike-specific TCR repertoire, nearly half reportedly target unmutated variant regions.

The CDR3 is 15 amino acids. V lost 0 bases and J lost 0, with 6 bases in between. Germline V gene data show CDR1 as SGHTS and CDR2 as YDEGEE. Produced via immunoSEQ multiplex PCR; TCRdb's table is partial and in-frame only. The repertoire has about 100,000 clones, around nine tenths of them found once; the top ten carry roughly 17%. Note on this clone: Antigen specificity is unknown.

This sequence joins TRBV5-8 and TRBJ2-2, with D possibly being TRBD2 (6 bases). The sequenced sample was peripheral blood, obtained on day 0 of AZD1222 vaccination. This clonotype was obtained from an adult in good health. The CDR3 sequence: CASSLVAANTGELFF. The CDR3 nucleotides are TGTGCCAGCAGCTTGGTAGCGGCGAACACCGGGGAGCTGTTTTTT.